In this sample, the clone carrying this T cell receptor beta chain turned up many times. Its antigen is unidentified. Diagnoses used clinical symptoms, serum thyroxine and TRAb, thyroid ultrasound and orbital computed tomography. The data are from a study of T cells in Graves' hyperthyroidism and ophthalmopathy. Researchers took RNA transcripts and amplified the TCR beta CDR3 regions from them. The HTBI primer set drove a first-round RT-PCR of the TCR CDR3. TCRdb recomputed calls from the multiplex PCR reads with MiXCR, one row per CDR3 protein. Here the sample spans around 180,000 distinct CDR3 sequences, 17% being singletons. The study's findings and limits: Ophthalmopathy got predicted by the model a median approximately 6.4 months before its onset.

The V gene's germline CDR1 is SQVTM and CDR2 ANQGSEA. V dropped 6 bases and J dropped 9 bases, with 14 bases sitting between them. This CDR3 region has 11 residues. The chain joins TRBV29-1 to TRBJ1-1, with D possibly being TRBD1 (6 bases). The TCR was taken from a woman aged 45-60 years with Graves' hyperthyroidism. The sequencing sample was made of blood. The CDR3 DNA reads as TGCAGCGTCCCTGAGGGGGGGCAAGCTTTCTTT. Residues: CSVPEGGQAFF.